This T cell receptor beta chain was found in a study of CD8+ T cells in alopecia areata. Study-level points and caveats: Higher clonality and more expanded CD8+ clones appeared in lesional than normal scalp. Patients shared TCRs less clearly than mice did, possibly owing to HLA.

Researchers gathered lesional scalp punch biopsies and peripheral blood from patients with alopecia areata. Note on this clone: Its target is not known.

It was cDNA, reverse transcribed from extracted RNA, that served as the sequencing template. Sequencing was performed with immunoSEQ multiplex PCR; in TCRdb, only in-frame clones are kept and a portion is missing. The sample holds about 110,000 clones; about 60% are singletons and the top ten take over 20%. This CDR3 is 13 amino acids long. The germline V gene encodes CDR1 MDHEN and CDR2 SYDVKM. V gave up 5 bases and J gave up 4 bases, with 12 bases separating them. This chain links TRBV28 with TRBJ2-7; D call uncertain. Sequencing input: NKG2D-low CD8+ T cells sorted from blood. This receptor was taken from a human donor with alopecia areata. The CDR3 sequence: CASSTPYAYEQYF. In DNA, the CDR3 is TGTGCCAGCAGTACCCCCTACGCTTACGAGCAGTACTTC.